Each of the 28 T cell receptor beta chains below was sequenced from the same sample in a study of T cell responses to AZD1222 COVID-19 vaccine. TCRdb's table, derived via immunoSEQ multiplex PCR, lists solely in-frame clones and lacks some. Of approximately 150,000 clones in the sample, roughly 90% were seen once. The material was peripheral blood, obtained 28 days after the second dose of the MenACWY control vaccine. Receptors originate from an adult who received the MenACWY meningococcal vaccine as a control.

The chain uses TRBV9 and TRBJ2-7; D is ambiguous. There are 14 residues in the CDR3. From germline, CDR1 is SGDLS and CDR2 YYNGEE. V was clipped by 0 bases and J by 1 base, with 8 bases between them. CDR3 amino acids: CASSVEGLSYEQYF. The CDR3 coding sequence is TGTGCCAGCAGCGTAGAAGGCCTTTCCTACGAGCAGTACTTC.

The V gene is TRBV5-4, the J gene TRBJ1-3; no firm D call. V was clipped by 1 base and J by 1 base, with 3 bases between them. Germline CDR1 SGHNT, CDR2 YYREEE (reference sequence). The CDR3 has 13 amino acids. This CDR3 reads CASSLTSGNTIYF. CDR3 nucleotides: TGTGCCAGCAGCTTGACGTCTGGAAACACCATATATTTT.

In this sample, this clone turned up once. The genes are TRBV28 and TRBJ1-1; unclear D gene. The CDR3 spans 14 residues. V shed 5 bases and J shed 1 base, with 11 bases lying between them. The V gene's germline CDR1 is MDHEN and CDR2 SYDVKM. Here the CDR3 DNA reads TGTGCCAGCAGTCCCCGGACGGAGAACACTGAAGCTTTCTTT. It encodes CASSPRTENTEAFF. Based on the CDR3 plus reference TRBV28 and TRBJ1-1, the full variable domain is DVKVTQSSRYLVKRTGEKVFLECVQDMDHENMFWYRQDPGLGLRLIYFSYDVKMKEKGDIPEGYSVSREKKERFSLILESASTNQTSMYLCASSPRTENTEAFFGQGTRLTVV.

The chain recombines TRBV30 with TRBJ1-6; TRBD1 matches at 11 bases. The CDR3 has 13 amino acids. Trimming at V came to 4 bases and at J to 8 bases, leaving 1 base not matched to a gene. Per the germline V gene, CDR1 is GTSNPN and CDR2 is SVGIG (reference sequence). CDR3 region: CAWMGQGDSPLHF. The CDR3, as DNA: TGTGCCTGGATGGGACAGGGGGATTCACCCCTCCACTTT.

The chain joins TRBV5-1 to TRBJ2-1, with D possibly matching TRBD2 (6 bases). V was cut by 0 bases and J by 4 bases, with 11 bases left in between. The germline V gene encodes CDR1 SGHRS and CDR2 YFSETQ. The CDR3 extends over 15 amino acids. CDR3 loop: CASSLDGRTYNEQFF. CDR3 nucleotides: TGCGCCAGCAGCTTGGATGGGAGGACTTACAATGAGCAGTTCTTC.

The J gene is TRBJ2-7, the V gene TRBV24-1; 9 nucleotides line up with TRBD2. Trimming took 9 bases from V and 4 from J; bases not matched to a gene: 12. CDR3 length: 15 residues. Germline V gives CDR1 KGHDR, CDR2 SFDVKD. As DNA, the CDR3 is TGTGCCACCGCTACGGGTGAGAGCGGGAGGTACGAGCAGTACTTC. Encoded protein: CATATGESGRYEQYF.

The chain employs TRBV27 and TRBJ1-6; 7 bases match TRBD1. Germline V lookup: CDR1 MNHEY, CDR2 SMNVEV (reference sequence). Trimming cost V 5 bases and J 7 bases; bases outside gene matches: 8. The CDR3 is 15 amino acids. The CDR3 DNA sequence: TGTGCCAGCAGTCCCCAGACAGGGTGGAATTCACCCCTCCACTTT. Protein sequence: CASSPQTGWNSPLHF.

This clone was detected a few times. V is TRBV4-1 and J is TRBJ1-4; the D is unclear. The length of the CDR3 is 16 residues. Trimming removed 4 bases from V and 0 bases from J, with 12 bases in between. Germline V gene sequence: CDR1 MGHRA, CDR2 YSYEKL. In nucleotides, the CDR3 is TGCGCCAGCAGCCTGAGCGAGGGAACAACTAATGAAAAACTGTTTTTT. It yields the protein CASSLSEGTTNEKLFF.

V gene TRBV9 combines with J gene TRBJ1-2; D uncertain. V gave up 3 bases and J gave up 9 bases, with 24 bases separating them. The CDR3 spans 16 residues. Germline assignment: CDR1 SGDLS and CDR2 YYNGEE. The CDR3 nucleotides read TGTGCCAGCAGCGCCCCACCAACTAACAGTTATGAGAGCTACACCTTC. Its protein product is CASSAPPTNSYESYTF.

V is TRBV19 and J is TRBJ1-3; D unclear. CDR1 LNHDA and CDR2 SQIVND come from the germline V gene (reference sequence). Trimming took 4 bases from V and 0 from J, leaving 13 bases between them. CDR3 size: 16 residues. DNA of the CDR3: TGTGCCAGTAGTAGGGGAGGATTGAGCTCTGGAAACACCATATATTTT. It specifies CASSRGGLSSGNTIYF.

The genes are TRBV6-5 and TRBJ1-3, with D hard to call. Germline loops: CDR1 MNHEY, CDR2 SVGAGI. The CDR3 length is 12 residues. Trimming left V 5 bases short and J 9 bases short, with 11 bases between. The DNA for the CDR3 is TGTGCCAGCAGTCTTCCCACCGGCACCATATATTTT. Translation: CASSLPTGTIYF.

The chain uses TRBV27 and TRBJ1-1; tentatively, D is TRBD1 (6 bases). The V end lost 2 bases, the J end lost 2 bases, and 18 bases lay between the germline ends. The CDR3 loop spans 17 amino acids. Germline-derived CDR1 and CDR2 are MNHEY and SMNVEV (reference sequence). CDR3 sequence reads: CASSLIPGHRGNTEAFF. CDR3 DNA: TGTGCCAGCAGTTTAATTCCGGGACATAGAGGAAACACTGAAGCTTTCTTT.

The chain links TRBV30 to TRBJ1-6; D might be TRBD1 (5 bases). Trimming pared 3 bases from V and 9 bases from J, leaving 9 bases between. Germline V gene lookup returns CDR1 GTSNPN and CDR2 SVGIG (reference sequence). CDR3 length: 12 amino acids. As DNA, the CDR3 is TGTGCCTGGAGCCGAGGGGCTTCACCCCTCCACTTT. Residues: CAWSRGASPLHF.

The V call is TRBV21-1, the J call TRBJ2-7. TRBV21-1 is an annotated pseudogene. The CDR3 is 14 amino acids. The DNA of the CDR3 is TGTGCCAGCAGCAAGACACAAGGAGCCTACGAGCAGTACTTC. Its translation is CASSKTQGAYEQYF.

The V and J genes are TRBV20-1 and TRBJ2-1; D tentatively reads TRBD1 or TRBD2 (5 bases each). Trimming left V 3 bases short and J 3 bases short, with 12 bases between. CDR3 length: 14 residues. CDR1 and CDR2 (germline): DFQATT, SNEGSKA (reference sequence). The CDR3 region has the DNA TGCAGTGCTAGTATGGGGACCCTCTACAATGAGCAGTTCTTC. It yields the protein CSASMGTLYNEQFF.

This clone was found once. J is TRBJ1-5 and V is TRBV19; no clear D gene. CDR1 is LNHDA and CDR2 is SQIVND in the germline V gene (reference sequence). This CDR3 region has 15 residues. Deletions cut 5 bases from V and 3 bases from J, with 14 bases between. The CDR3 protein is CASSAERALNQPQHF. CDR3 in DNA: TGTGCCAGTAGTGCGGAGAGGGCCCTCAATCAGCCCCAGCATTTT.

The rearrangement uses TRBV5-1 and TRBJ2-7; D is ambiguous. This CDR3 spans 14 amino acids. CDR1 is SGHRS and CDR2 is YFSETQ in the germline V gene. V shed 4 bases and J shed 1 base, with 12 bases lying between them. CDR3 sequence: CASSLYSRSYEQYF. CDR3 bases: TGCGCCAGCAGCCTATACTCGAGGTCCTACGAGCAGTACTTC.

The CDR3 spells CASTLLVAGELFF. The CDR3 coding sequence is TGTGCCAGTACCTTATTAGTCGCCGGGGAGCTGTTTTTT. The rearrangement links TRBV19 to TRBJ2-2, with D uncertain. There are 13 residues in the CDR3. Germline V lookup: CDR1 LNHDA, CDR2 SQIVND (reference sequence). Trimming removed 7 bases at V and 6 bases at J, with 12 bases between.

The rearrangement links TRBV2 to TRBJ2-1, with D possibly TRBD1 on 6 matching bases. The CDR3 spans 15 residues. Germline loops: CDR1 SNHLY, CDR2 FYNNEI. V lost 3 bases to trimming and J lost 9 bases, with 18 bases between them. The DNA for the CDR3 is TGTGCCAGCAGTGACCGGCAGGGGTCTGTTCCTGAGCAGTTCTTC. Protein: CASSDRQGSVPEQFF.

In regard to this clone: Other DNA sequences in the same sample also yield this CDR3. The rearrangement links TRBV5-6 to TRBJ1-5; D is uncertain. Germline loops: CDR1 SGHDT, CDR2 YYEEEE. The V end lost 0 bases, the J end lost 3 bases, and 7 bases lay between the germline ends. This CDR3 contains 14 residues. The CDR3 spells CASSLGGNNQPQHF. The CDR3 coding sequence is TGTGCCAGCAGCTTGGGAGGGAACAATCAGCCCCAGCATTTT.

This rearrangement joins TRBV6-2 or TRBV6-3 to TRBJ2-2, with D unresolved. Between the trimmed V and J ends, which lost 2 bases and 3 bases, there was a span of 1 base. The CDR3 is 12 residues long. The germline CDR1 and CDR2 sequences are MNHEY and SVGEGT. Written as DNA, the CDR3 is TGTGCCAGCAGTTACCACACCGGGGAGCTGTTTTTT. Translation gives CASSYHTGELFF.

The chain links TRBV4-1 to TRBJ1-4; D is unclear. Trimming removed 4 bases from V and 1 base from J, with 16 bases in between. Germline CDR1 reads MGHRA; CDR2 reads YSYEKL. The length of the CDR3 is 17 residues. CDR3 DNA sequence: TGCGCCAGCAGCCCTTATAGGGTCGGGTTAACTAATGAAAAACTGTTTTTT. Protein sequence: CASSPYRVGLTNEKLFF.

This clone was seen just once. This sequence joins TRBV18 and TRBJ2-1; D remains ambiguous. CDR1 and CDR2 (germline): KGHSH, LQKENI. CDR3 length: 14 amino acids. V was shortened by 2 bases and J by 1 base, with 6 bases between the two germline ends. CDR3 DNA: TGTGCCAGCTCACCAGGCGTTTCCTACAATGAGCAGTTCTTC. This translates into CASSPGVSYNEQFF.

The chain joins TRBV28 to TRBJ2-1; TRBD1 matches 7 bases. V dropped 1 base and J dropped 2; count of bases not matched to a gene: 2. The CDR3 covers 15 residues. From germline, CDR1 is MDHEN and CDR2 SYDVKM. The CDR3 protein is CASSLSGGAYNEQFF. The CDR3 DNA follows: TGTGCCAGCAGTTTATCAGGGGGTGCCTACAATGAGCAGTTCTTC.

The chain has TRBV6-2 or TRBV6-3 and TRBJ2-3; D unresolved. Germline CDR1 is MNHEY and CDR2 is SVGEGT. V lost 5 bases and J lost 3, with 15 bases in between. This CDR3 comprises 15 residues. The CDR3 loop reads CASSPLYRRTDTQYF. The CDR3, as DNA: TGTGCCAGCAGTCCCTTGTACAGAAGGACAGATACGCAGTATTTT.

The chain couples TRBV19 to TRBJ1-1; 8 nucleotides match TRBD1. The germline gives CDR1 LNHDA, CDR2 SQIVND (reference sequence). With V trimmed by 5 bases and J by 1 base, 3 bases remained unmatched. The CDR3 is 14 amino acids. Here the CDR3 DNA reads TGTGCCAGTAGTTTCGACAGGGGGAACACTGAAGCTTTCTTT. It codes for CASSFDRGNTEAFF. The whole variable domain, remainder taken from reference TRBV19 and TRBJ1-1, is DGGITQSPKYLFRKEGQNVTLSCEQNLNHDAMYWYRQDPGQGLRLIYYSQIVNDFQKGDIAEGYSVSREKKESFPLTVTSAQKNPTAFYLCASSFDRGNTEAFFGQGTRLTVV.

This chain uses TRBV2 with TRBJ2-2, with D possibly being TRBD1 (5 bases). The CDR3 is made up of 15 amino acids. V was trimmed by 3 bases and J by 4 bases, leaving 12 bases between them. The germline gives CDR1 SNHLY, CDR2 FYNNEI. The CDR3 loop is CASSEFRGGTGELFF. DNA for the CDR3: TGTGCCAGCAGTGAGTTTAGGGGCGGCACCGGGGAGCTGTTTTTT.

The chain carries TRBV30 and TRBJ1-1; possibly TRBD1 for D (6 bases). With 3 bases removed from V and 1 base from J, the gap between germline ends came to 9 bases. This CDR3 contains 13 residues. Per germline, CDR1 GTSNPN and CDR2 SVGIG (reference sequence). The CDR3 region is CAWRKQGNTEAFF. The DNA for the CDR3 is TGTGCCTGGAGAAAACAGGGGAACACTGAAGCTTTCTTT.